The 7 T cell receptor beta chains presented below share a single source sample, sequenced in a study of OX40 agonist ivuxolimab in advanced cancers. Generated by immunoSEQ multiplex PCR, the TCRdb table keeps only in-frame clones and is missing some. This sample has about 76,000 clones, with approximately 85% found just once. Sample: CD4+ or CD8+ T cells sorted from blood, taken in a trial of the OX40 agonist ivuxolimab. The receptor source for this set is an adult with an advanced solid tumor such as melanoma, head and neck, liver or kidney cancer.

Concerning this clone itself: The sample carries other DNA sequences with the same CDR3. The J gene is TRBJ1-5, the V gene TRBV4-3; no firm D call. The CDR3 extends over 13 amino acids. V was trimmed by 1 base and J by 4 bases, leaving 5 bases between them. Germline values: CDR1 LGHNA, CDR2 YSLEER. For the CDR3, the DNA is TGCGCCAGCAGCCAAGGAGGGAATCAGCCCCAGCATTTT. Encoded protein: CASSQGGNQPQHF.

The V call is TRBV9, the J call TRBJ2-1, with D maybe TRBD2 (5 bases). The CDR3 totals 16 residues. Trimming shortened V by 1 base and J by 4 bases, and 15 bases separated the two germline ends. CDR1 is SGDLS, CDR2 YYNGEE, per germline. The CDR3: CASSVTGSTEYNEQFF. The CDR3 DNA reads as TGTGCCAGCAGCGTAACGGGGTCAACGGAGTACAATGAGCAGTTCTTC.

This rearrangement joins TRBV4-1 to TRBJ1-2; the match to TRBD1 covers 10 bases. The CDR3 has 16 residues. Unmatched junction bases numbered 5, after V lost 0 bases and J lost 4 bases. Germline assignment: CDR1 MGHRA and CDR2 YSYEKL. CDR3 in amino acids: CASSQEDRGQTYGYTF. Here the CDR3 DNA reads TGCGCCAGCAGCCAAGAAGACAGGGGGCAGACCTATGGCTACACCTTC.

The count of this clone is one. The chain combines TRBV29-1 with TRBJ2-6; no clear D gene. This CDR3 has 14 residues. Trimming pared 3 bases from V and 0 bases from J, leaving 6 bases between. Per germline, CDR1 SQVTM and CDR2 ANQGSEA. CDR3 in amino acids: CSVDIPSGANVLTF. DNA of the CDR3: TGCAGCGTTGATATCCCCTCTGGGGCCAACGTCCTGACTTTC. The full variable domain, its missing parts supplied by reference TRBV29-1 and TRBJ2-6, is SAVISQKPSRDICQRGTSLTIQCQVDSQVTMMFWYRQQPGQSLTLIATANQGSEATYESGFVIDKFPISRPNLTFSTLTVSNMSPEDSSIYLCSVDIPSGANVLTFGAGSRLTVL.

This chain uses TRBV7-8 with TRBJ2-3, with TRBD2 matching over 13 bases. Germline lookup yields CDR1 SGHVS and CDR2 FQNEAQ. This CDR3 has 18 amino acids. V trimming: 4 bases; J trimming: 6 bases; junction bases outside the gene matches: 13. The CDR3: CASSSVGTSGAGRDTQYF. CDR3 bases: TGTGCCAGCAGCTCGGTGGGGACTAGCGGGGCGGGCCGGGATACGCAGTATTTT.

The V gene is TRBV6-6, the J gene TRBJ2-1; weak D call: TRBD2 (6 bases). V was clipped by 8 bases and J by 7 bases, with 12 bases between them. In germline, CDR1 is MNHNY, CDR2 SVGAGI (reference sequence). The CDR3 covers 12 residues. The chain's CDR3 is CASHVGGNEQFF. The CDR3, as DNA: TGTGCCAGCCACGTCGGGGGAAATGAGCAGTTCTTC.

CDR3 residues: CASSSSSGIWRQPQHF. The CDR3 nucleotides read TGTGCCAGCAGCTCTTCTTCGGGGATTTGGCGTCAGCCCCAGCATTTT. The rearrangement joins TRBV7-2 to TRBJ1-5; D not resolved. CDR3 length: 16 residues. Deletions cut 4 bases from V and 6 bases from J, with 19 bases between. Germline V gives CDR1 SGHTA, CDR2 FQGNSA.